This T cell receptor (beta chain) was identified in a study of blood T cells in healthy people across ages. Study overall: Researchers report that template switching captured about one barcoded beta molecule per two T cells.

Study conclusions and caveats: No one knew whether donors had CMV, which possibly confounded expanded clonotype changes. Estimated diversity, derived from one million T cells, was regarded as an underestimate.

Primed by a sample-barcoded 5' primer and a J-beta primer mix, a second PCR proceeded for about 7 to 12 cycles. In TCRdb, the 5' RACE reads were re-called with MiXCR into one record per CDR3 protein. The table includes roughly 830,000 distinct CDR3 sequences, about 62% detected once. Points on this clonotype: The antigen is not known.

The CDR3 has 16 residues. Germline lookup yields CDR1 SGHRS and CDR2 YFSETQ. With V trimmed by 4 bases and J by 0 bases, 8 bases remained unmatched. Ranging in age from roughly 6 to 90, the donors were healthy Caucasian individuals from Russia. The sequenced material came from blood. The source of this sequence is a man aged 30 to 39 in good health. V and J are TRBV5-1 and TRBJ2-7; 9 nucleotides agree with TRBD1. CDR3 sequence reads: CASSPEQGASSYEQYF. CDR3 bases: TGCGCCAGCAGCCCCGAACAGGGGGCTAGCTCCTACGAGCAGTACTTC.